These 25 T cell receptor beta chains were all obtained from the same sample, sequenced in a study of blood T cells in healthy people across ages. Primers used in a second PCR of about 6 to 11 cycles were a sample-barcoded 5' primer and a J-beta primer mix. TCRdb processed the 5' RACE reads anew with MiXCR; each CDR3 protein has one entry. This table has about a million distinct CDR3 sequences, about 44% appearing once. The material sequenced was blood. The source is a young man in good health.

The rearrangement uses TRBV4-2 and TRBJ2-5; 8 bases map to TRBD2. The V and J ends lost 0 bases and 5 bases, in that order; junction bases with no gene match: 5. Per germline, CDR1 LGHNA and CDR2 YNFKEQ. The CDR3 runs to 15 residues. The CDR3 here is CASSQDGGAGETQYF. CDR3 nucleotide sequence: TGTGCCAGCAGCCAAGACGGGGGGGCCGGGGAGACCCAGTACTTC.

This sequence joins TRBV5-1 and TRBJ2-1; perhaps TRBD1 as D (6 bases). The CDR3 is made up of 14 amino acids. Germline CDR1 SGHRS, CDR2 YFSETQ. V was cut by 4 bases and J by 9 bases, with 17 bases left in between. CDR3 protein: CASSQGQNHGEQFF. CDR3 in DNA: TGCGCCAGCAGCCAAGGACAGAACCACGGTGAGCAGTTCTTC.

This clonotype was recorded many times. The chain uses TRBV27 and TRBJ2-5, with a possible D match to TRBD2 (6 bases). CDR1 and CDR2 (germline): MNHEY, SMNVEV (reference sequence). This CDR3 is 15 amino acids long. Trimming removed 5 bases at V and 4 bases at J, with 17 bases between. CDR3 in amino acids: CASSPRKGRIETQYF. CDR3 coding DNA: TGTGCCAGCAGTCCCAGAAAGGGGAGGATAGAGACCCAGTACTTC.

The rearrangement joins TRBV5-1 to TRBJ2-3; possibly TRBD2 for D (5 bases). CDR1 SGHRS and CDR2 YFSETQ come from the germline V gene. Trimming shortened V by 2 bases and J by 0 bases, and 16 bases separated the two germline ends. The CDR3 loop spans 17 amino acids. The CDR3, as DNA: TGCGCCAGCAGCTTATTGGGCCGGGAAACTAGCACAGATACGCAGTATTTT. Its protein product is CASSLLGRETSTDTQYF.

This rearrangement joins TRBV28 to TRBJ1-1, with D tentatively TRBD1 (6 bases). V was clipped by 1 base and J by 8 bases, with 14 bases between them. The CDR3 is 14 residues long. Per germline, CDR1 MDHEN and CDR2 SYDVKM. The chain's CDR3 is CASSLSTGLREAFF. The CDR3, as DNA: TGTGCCAGCAGTTTATCGACAGGTCTGAGGGAAGCTTTCTTT.

This clonotype was counted a single time. The chain combines TRBV2 with TRBJ2-2, with D maybe TRBD2 (5 bases). Trimming took off 7 bases at V and 4 bases at J, with 13 bases between the two ends. This CDR3 is built from 14 residues. In germline, CDR1 is SNHLY, CDR2 FYNNEI. In DNA form, the CDR3 reads TGTGCCAGCAACGAGGGCCCAGGCACCGGGGAGCTGTTTTTT. It yields the protein CASNEGPGTGELFF.

This chain connects TRBV20-1 to TRBJ1-5; possibly TRBD1 for D (5 bases). Germline CDR1 DFQATT, CDR2 SNEGSKA (reference sequence). Deletions cut 5 bases from V and 4 bases from J, with 12 bases between. CDR3 length: 13 amino acids. CDR3 region: CSAVQETNQPQHF. The CDR3 DNA is TGCAGTGCTGTACAGGAGACTAATCAGCCCCAGCATTTT.

The chain uses TRBV9 and TRBJ2-1; the match to TRBD2 covers 7 bases. Germline V CDR1 and CDR2: SGDLS, YYNGEE. The trim removed 0 bases at V and 6 bases at J, leaving 6 bases unmatched. This CDR3 contains 15 residues. CDR3 coding DNA: TGTGCCAGCAGCGTAGTTGCGGGAGTTCCCAATGAGCAGTTCTTC. It is translated as CASSVVAGVPNEQFF. Drawing the rest from reference TRBV9 and TRBJ2-1, the complete variable domain is DSGVTQTPKHLITATGQRVTLRCSPRSGDLSVYWYQQSLDQGLQFLIQYYNGEERAKGNILERFSAQQFPDLHSELNLSSLELGDSALYFCASSVVAGVPNEQFFGPGTRLTVL.

There are a few counts of this clonotype. V gene TRBV4-2 combines with J gene TRBJ2-3; 11 nucleotides match TRBD2. CDR1 LGHNA and CDR2 YNFKEQ come from the germline V gene. The CDR3 loop spans 16 amino acids. Trimming at V came to 3 bases and at J to 5 bases, leaving 7 bases not matched to a gene. CDR3 protein: CASSQALAGAGDTQYF. In DNA, the CDR3 is TGTGCCAGCAGCCAGGCACTAGCGGGGGCCGGAGATACGCAGTATTTT.

This clonotype was counted a few times. The chain is built from TRBV12-3 or TRBV12-4 and TRBJ1-6; D unresolved. The CDR3 totals 15 residues. V lost 3 bases to trimming and J lost 7 bases, with 13 bases between them. The CDR3 spells CASSFFFSENSPLHF. The CDR3, as DNA: TGTGCCAGCAGTTTCTTTTTTTCGGAAAATTCACCCCTCCACTTT.

CDR3 residues: CASSLDRGGFNEQFF. Here the CDR3 DNA reads TGTGCCAGCAGCTTAGACCGGGGGGGGTTCAATGAGCAGTTCTTC. The V call is TRBV11-2, the J call TRBJ2-1, with 8 nucleotides matching TRBD2. Germline V lookup: CDR1 SGHAT, CDR2 FQNNGV. CDR3 length: 15 amino acids. V lost 0 bases to trimming and J lost 6 bases; unmatched junction nucleotides: 4.

The rearrangement joins TRBV20-1 to TRBJ1-5; D remains ambiguous. The CDR3 loop spans 17 amino acids. In germline, CDR1 is DFQATT, CDR2 SNEGSKA (reference sequence). V shed 0 bases and J shed 0 bases, with 15 bases lying between them. CDR3 in amino acids: CSARDLQTGDSNQPQHF. The CDR3 region has the DNA TGCAGTGCTAGAGATTTGCAGACCGGAGATAGCAATCAGCCCCAGCATTTT.

This clonotype turned up a few times. The chain links TRBV7-2 to TRBJ2-3; no clear D gene. V lost 5 bases, J lost 9 bases, and 18 bases lay in between. The CDR3 runs to 14 residues. Germline lookup yields CDR1 SGHTA and CDR2 FQGNSA. The CDR3 nucleotides read TGTGCCAGCAGCCCGGTACTCTCCGGGCTAACGCAGTATTTT. Translation gives CASSPVLSGLTQYF.

The chain joins TRBV28 to TRBJ1-2; 8 nucleotides agree with TRBD1. Germline V gene lookup returns CDR1 MDHEN and CDR2 SYDVKM. The CDR3 has 13 amino acids. The V and J ends lost 6 bases and 3 bases, in that order; junction bases with no gene match: 3. DNA of the CDR3: TGTGCCAGCAGATCGGGACAGGACTATGGCTACACCTTC. Translation: CASRSGQDYGYTF.

The rearrangement links TRBV4-3 to TRBJ2-4; tentatively, D is TRBD2 (5 bases). The end of the DNA aligns better with TRBJ2-5, so the J call may be wrong. Germline loops: CDR1 LGHNA, CDR2 YSLEER. The CDR3 spans 15 residues. This CDR3 reads CASSQVVLAEETQYF. CDR3 sequence (DNA): TGCGCCAGCAGCCAAGTGGTGCTAGCAGAAGAGACCCAGTACTTC.

This clonotype was found a few times. The chain uses TRBV28 and TRBJ2-1, with D hard to call. CDR1 is MDHEN, CDR2 SYDVKM, per germline. Trimming left V 5 bases short and J 8 bases short, with 13 bases between. The CDR3 sequence is 13 residues long. In DNA form, the CDR3 reads TGTGCCAGCAGTCTTCTCTTGGGTGATGAGCAGTTCTTC. The encoded protein is CASSLLLGDEQFF. The full variable domain, with the rest looked up from reference TRBV28 and TRBJ2-1, is DVKVTQSSRYLVKRTGEKVFLECVQDMDHENMFWYRQDPGLGLRLIYFSYDVKMKEKGDIPEGYSVSREKKERFSLILESASTNQTSMYLCASSLLLGDEQFFGPGTRLTVL.

The rearrangement joins TRBV3-1 to TRBJ2-1, with 7 bases matching TRBD1. V shed 0 bases, J shed 1 base, and the junction held 3 bases outside the gene matches. The CDR3 has 16 amino acids. In germline, CDR1 is LGHDT, CDR2 YNNKEL (reference sequence). The CDR3 DNA follows: TGTGCCAGCAGCCAAGAGGGCAGGGGGTCCTACAATGAGCAGTTCTTC. Its protein is CASSQEGRGSYNEQFF.

The chain couples TRBV14 to TRBJ1-6; possibly TRBD1 for D (5 bases). The V end lost 5 bases, the J end lost 9 bases, and 11 bases lay between the germline ends. The CDR3 contains 13 residues. The germline V gene encodes CDR1 SGHDN and CDR2 FVKESK. The CDR3 sequence: CASSGGGSSPLHF. The CDR3 DNA is TGTGCCAGCAGCGGGGGTGGAAGTTCACCCCTCCACTTT.

The sample holds a few counts of this clonotype. The rearrangement uses TRBV11-3 and TRBJ2-1; perhaps D is TRBD1 or TRBD2 (6 bases each). This CDR3 region has 16 residues. The V end lost 5 bases, the J end lost 4 bases, and 18 bases lay between the germline ends. The germline V gene encodes CDR1 SGHNT and CDR2 YENEEA. The CDR3 DNA reads TGTGCCAGCAGCCTGTGGGGTGGGGGGCGTTACAATGAGCAGTTCTTC. Translation gives CASSLWGGGRYNEQFF.

The genes are TRBV9 and TRBJ2-3; D unclear. V gave up 0 bases and J gave up 1 base, with 12 bases separating them. The CDR3 is made up of 16 amino acids. Per the germline V gene, CDR1 is SGDLS and CDR2 is YYNGEE. Here the CDR3 DNA reads TGTGCCAGCAGCGTAGAACCGATTAGAGGCACAGATACGCAGTATTTT. This sequence encodes CASSVEPIRGTDTQYF.

This clonotype turned up a few times. The V and J genes are TRBV12-3 or TRBV12-4 and TRBJ1-1; D unresolved. V shed 6 bases and J shed 0 bases, with 8 bases lying between them. There are 13 residues in the CDR3. DNA for the CDR3: TGTGCCAGCAGCCGGTGGGTGAACACTGAAGCTTTCTTT. Protein: CASSRWVNTEAFF.

The rearrangement uses TRBV15 and TRBJ2-6; tentatively, D is TRBD2 (6 bases). The CDR3 is 16 residues long. Germline CDR1 and CDR2: LNHNV and YYDKDF (reference sequence). V lost 3 bases and J lost 4, with 13 bases in between. CDR3 residues: CATSSLGTSGANVLTF. The CDR3 nucleotides are TGTGCCACCAGCAGTCTAGGGACTTCAGGGGCCAACGTCCTGACTTTC.

In nucleotides, the CDR3 is TGTGCCAGCACTCCTTTGGGGGCGGGCGAGCAGTACTTC. This sequence encodes CASTPLGAGEQYF. V gene TRBV12-3 or TRBV12-4 combines with J gene TRBJ2-7, with TRBD1 as a possible D gene (6 bases). The CDR3 length is 13 residues. V lost 7 bases and J lost 6, with 16 bases in between.

This clonotype turned up a few times. V usage is TRBV12-3 or TRBV12-4 and J usage is TRBJ1-4; the D is unclear. The CDR3 totals 16 residues. The V and J ends lost 5 bases and 8 bases respectively, with 21 bases between them. DNA of the CDR3: TGTGCCAGCAGTGTCCTCCCGTCCACGCGATTCGAAAAACTGTTTTTT. Translating gives CASSVLPSTRFEKLFF.

The J gene is TRBJ2-4, the V gene TRBV4-1; D gene uncertain. The V and J ends lost 0 bases and 1 base respectively, with 10 bases between them. Germline lookup yields CDR1 MGHRA and CDR2 YSYEKL. The CDR3 has 16 amino acids. The CDR3 DNA sequence: TGCGCCAGCAGCCAAGATGACGTCGCGGCCAAAAACATTCAGTACTTC. Amino acid sequence: CASSQDDVAAKNIQYF.